What follows are 19 T cell receptor beta chains derived from one specimen sequenced in a study. TCRdb reprocessed the 5' RACE reads with MiXCR, giving one entry per CDR3 protein. The repertoire holds under 6,500 distinct CDR3 sequences, with approximately 31% as singletons. Source material: naive CD4+ T cells sorted from a lymph node. The subset: naive CD4+ T cells, CD4+CD45RA+CD25-. These receptors all stem from a female donor with breast cancer.

With respect to this clonotype: This may be a read error: a much more frequent sequence differs by one nucleotide. The CDR3 DNA follows: TGTGCCAGCAGCTCCCGACAGGAAGATACGCAGTATTTT. It codes for CASSSRQEDTQYF. V usage is TRBV7-3 and J usage is TRBJ2-3, with D maybe TRBD1 (6 bases). Trimming pared 4 bases from V and 5 bases from J, leaving 10 bases between. The germline gives CDR1 SGHTA, CDR2 FQGTGA. CDR3 size: 13 residues. Looking up the rest from reference TRBV7-3 and TRBJ2-3 gives the full variable domain: GAGVSQTPSNKVTEKGKYVELRCDPISGHTALYWYRQSLGQGPEFLIYFQGTGAADDSGLPNDRFFAVRPEGSVSTLKIQRTERGDSAVYLCASSSRQEDTQYFGPGTRLTVL.

The chain has TRBV2 and TRBJ1-1, with 7 bases aligning to TRBD1. V trimming: 8 bases; J trimming: 1 base; junction bases outside the gene matches: 10. There are 15 residues in the CDR3. The V gene's germline CDR1 is SNHLY and CDR2 FYNNEI. The CDR3 nucleotides are TGTGCCAGCCGATCCGGGACAGCCCAGAACACTGAAGCTTTCTTT. Translation: CASRSGTAQNTEAFF.

The rearrangement joins TRBV5-1 to TRBJ2-7; TRBD2 aligns across 10 bases. Germline assignment: CDR1 SGHRS and CDR2 YFSETQ. The CDR3 sequence is 18 residues long. The ends lost 0 bases at V and 6 bases at J; junction bases unmatched: 15. The CDR3 region is CASSLVLAGASLDGEQYF. CDR3 sequence (DNA): TGCGCCAGCAGCTTGGTGCTAGCGGGAGCATCCCTCGATGGCGAGCAGTACTTC. Full variable domain (remainder filled in from reference TRBV5-1 and TRBJ2-7): KAGVTQTPRYLIKTRGQQVTLSCSPISGHRSVSWYQQTPGQGLQFLFEYFSETQRNKGNFPGRFSGRQFSNSRSEMNVSTLELGDSALYLCASSLVLAGASLDGEQYFGPGTRLTVT.

This clonotype was observed a few times. V is TRBV4-3 and J is TRBJ1-6; D perhaps matches TRBD1 (5 bases). Trimming left V 5 bases short and J 9 bases short, with 8 bases between. The germline V gene encodes CDR1 LGHNA and CDR2 YSLEER. The CDR3 totals 12 residues. The chain's CDR3 is CASSLGVSPLHF. Here the CDR3 DNA reads TGCGCCAGCAGCTTGGGGGTTTCACCCCTCCACTTT.

The CDR3 protein is CSVLPGGVSAYQETQYF. CDR3 nucleotide sequence: TGCAGCGTCCTACCTGGGGGGGTTTCAGCGTACCAAGAGACCCAGTACTTC. The chain uses TRBV29-1 and TRBJ2-5, with 7 bases matching TRBD2. With 6 bases clipped from V and 0 bases from J, the junction kept 16 bases outside the gene matches. CDR1 and CDR2 (germline): SQVTM, ANQGSEA. This CDR3 contains 17 residues.

Points on this clonotype: This may come from a read error, since a much larger clone is one base off. The rearrangement uses TRBV12-3 or TRBV12-4 and TRBJ2-1; 7 bases line up with TRBD2. CDR3 length equals 12 residues. CDR3 DNA sequence: TGTGCCAGCAGTCCCACGGGAGGTGAGCAGCTCTTC. It encodes CASSPTGGEQLF.

By proportion, this clonotype is medium-sized (0.01 to 0.1%). The gene calls are TRBV28 and TRBJ1-2, with TRBD1 as a possible D gene (5 bases). V shed 8 bases and J shed 0 bases, with 16 bases lying between them. The CDR3 is 15 residues long. The germline CDR1 and CDR2 sequences are MDHEN and SYDVKM. CDR3 DNA sequence: TGTGCCAGCCAAACGGGCACAGGCCCTAACTATGGCTACACCTTC. It translates to CASQTGTGPNYGYTF.

The chain is built from TRBV10-3 and TRBJ2-2; maybe TRBD2 (6 bases). Germline V CDR1 and CDR2: ENHRY, SYGVKD. Trimming stripped 6 bases from V and 7 bases from J, with 15 bases between. There are 14 residues in the CDR3. This chain's CDR3 is CAIRASWDFGELFF. DNA of the CDR3: TGTGCCATCAGAGCCTCCTGGGACTTCGGGGAGCTGTTTTTT.

The gene calls are TRBV5-1 and TRBJ2-5, with 9 positions matching TRBD1. CDR3 length: 15 residues. The germline gives CDR1 SGHRS, CDR2 YFSETQ. The V gene end was trimmed by 3 bases and the J gene end by 3 bases; junction bases not matched to a gene: 6. CDR3 region: CASSSGTGIKETQYF. CDR3 in DNA: TGCGCCAGCAGCTCTGGGACAGGGATAAAAGAGACCCAGTACTTC.

Concerning this clonotype itself: The junction shows a germline mismatch at one end, possibly a read error. The V call is TRBV6-6, the J call TRBJ2-1, with D maybe TRBD2 (5 bases). Per germline, CDR1 MNHNY and CDR2 SVGAGI (reference sequence). The CDR3 contains 16 residues. CDR3 loop: CASSYSSYGGPSPTYF. In DNA form, the CDR3 reads TGTGCCAGCAGTTACTCGAGTTACGGAGGACCATCCCCAACCTACTTC.

Comments on this clonotype: A much larger clone lies one base from this, so it may be a read error. The genes are TRBV6-1 and TRBJ2-7; D perhaps matches TRBD2 (6 bases). The CDR3 is made up of 14 amino acids. V was cut by 0 bases and J by 6 bases, with 12 bases left in between. CDR1 and CDR2 (germline): MNHNS, SASEGT. The CDR3 is CASSEAVEGGEQYF. DNA of the CDR3: TGTGCCAGCAGTGAAGCTGTGGAGGGAGGCGAGCAGTACTTC.

Of note for this clonotype: This could be a read error, since a much larger clone is one nucleotide away. Likely a read error: the CDR3 ends without its conserved phenylalanine or tryptophan. V is TRBV7-8 and J is TRBJ1-2; D possibly corresponds to TRBD1 (5 bases). V was clipped by 5 bases and J by 3 bases, with 10 bases between them. Per the germline V gene, CDR1 is SGHVS and CDR2 is FQNEAQ. CDR3 length: 13 residues. Here the CDR3 reads CASSPGTHYGYTS. CDR3 DNA: TGTGCCAGCAGCCCCGGGACCCACTATGGCTACACCTCC.

In this sample, this clonotype turned up a few times. This may stem from a read error, because a much larger clone lies one nucleotide away. The chain couples TRBV7-9 to TRBJ1-4; no firm D call. This CDR3 region has 15 residues. The germline V and J ends were trimmed by 6 bases and 7 bases, with 18 bases remaining between them. Germline V gene sequence: CDR1 SEHNR, CDR2 FQNEAQ (reference sequence). The chain's CDR3 is CASRARPPSGEKLFF. The CDR3 DNA reads TGTGCCAGCAGAGCTAGACCGCCTTCCGGTGAAAAACTGTTTTTT.

This sequence joins TRBV19 and TRBJ2-5, with unresolved D. Trimming stripped 4 bases from V and 4 bases from J, with 10 bases between. This CDR3 spans 13 amino acids. Germline V gene data show CDR1 as LNHDA and CDR2 as SQIVND (reference sequence). The CDR3 DNA is TGTGCCAGTAGTACGCGTTTTCGAGAGACCCAGTACTTC. Translated: CASSTRFRETQYF.

This clonotype rates as medium-sized (0.01 to 0.1%). The chain combines TRBV20-1 with TRBJ2-3; TRBD2 matches 8 bases. The V gene end was trimmed by 3 bases and the J gene end by 5 bases; junction bases not matched to a gene: 10. The CDR3 spans 15 residues. Germline lookup yields CDR1 DFQATT and CDR2 SNEGSKA (reference sequence). The DNA for the CDR3 is TGCAGTGCTAGTGTGGTAGCGGGAATCAAAGATACGCAGTATTTT. Its translation: CSASVVAGIKDTQYF.

The V and J genes are TRBV4-3 and TRBJ2-5, with D possibly called TRBD1 or TRBD2 (5 bases each). Germline loops: CDR1 LGHNA, CDR2 YSLEER. The ends were cut back, 1 base at V and 7 bases at J, with 13 bases in the middle. The CDR3 runs 14 residues. CDR3 sequence reads: CASSQGEGRGTQYF. In nucleotides, the CDR3 is TGCGCCAGCAGCCAAGGAGAGGGGAGAGGGACCCAGTACTTC.

The V and J genes are TRBV25-1 and TRBJ2-5; the D gene is possibly TRBD1 (5 bases). The germline CDR1 and CDR2 sequences are MGHDK and SYGVNS. Deletions cut 6 bases from V and 5 bases from J, with 13 bases between. CDR3 length: 13 residues. As DNA, the CDR3 is TGTGCCAGCAGAGGCAGGGTCAGCGAGACCCAGTACTTC. Amino acid sequence: CASRGRVSETQYF.

By sample share, this clonotype is medium-sized. The chain links TRBV20-1 to TRBJ2-3; no clear D gene. V gave up 1 base and J gave up 4 bases, with 18 bases separating them. Germline assignment: CDR1 DFQATT and CDR2 SNEGSKA (reference sequence). The CDR3 runs to 16 residues. The CDR3 bases are TGCAGTGCTAGAGTGGGCGGCGGCTTTACAGCAGATACGCAGTATTTT. The encoded protein is CSARVGGGFTADTQYF.

The chain carries TRBV30 and TRBJ2-1; the D is unclear. Trimming left V 2 bases short and J 7 bases short, with 6 bases between. Germline CDR1 reads GTSNPN; CDR2 reads SVGIG (reference sequence). The CDR3 extends over 11 amino acids. The CDR3 DNA follows: TGTGCCTGGAGTTGGGGAAATGAGCAGTTCTTC. Its translation is CAWSWGNEQFF.